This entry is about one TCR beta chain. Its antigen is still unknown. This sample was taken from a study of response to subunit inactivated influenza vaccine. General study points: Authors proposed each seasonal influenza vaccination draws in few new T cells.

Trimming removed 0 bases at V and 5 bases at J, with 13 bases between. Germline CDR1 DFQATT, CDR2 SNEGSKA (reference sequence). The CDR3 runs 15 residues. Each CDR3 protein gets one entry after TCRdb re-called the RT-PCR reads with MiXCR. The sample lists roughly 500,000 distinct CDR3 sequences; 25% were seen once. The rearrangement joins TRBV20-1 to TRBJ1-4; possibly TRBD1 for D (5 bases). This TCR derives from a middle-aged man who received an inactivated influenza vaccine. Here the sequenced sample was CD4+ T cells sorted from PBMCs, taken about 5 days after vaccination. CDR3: CSARDPQGTNEKLFF. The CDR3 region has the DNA TGCAGTGCTAGAGATCCCCAGGGAACAAATGAAAAACTGTTTTTT.